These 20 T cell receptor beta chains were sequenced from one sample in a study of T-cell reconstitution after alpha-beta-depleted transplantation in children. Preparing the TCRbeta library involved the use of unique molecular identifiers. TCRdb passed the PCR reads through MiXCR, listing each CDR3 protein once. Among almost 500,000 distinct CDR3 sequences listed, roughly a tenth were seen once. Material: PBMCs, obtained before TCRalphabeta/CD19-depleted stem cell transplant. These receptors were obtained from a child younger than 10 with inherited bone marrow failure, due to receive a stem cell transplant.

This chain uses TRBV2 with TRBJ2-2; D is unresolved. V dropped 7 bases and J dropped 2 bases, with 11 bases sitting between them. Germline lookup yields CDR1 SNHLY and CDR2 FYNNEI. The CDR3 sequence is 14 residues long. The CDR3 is CASTRTENTGELFF. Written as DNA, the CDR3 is TGTGCCAGCACCCGAACAGAAAACACCGGGGAGCTGTTTTTT.

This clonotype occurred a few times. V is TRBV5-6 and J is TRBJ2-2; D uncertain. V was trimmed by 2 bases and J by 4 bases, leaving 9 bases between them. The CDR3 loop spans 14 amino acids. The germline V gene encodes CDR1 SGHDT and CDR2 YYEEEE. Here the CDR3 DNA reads TGTGCCAGCAGCTTAGACCTCCTCACCGGGGAGCTGTTTTTT. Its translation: CASSLDLLTGELFF. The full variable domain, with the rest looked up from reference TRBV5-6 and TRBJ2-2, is DAGVTQSPTHLIKTRGQQVTLRCSPKSGHDTVSWYQQALGQGPQFIFQYYEEEERQRGNFPDRFSGHQFPNYSSELNVNALLLGDSALYLCASSLDLLTGELFFGEGSRLTVL.

The CDR3 sequence: CASSPTVSGNTIYF. CDR3 nucleotide sequence: TGTGCCAGCAGCCCGACCGTATCTGGAAACACCATATATTTT. V gene TRBV5-4 combines with J gene TRBJ1-3; D uncertain. CDR3 length: 14 amino acids. In germline, CDR1 is SGHNT, CDR2 YYREEE (reference sequence). V was pared by 4 bases and J by 1 base, with 9 bases between.

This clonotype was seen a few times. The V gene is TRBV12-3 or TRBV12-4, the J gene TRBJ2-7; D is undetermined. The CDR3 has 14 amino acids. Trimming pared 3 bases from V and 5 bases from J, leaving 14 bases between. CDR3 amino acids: CASSFWGNAHEQYF. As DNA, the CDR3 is TGTGCCAGCAGTTTTTGGGGAAACGCCCACGAGCAGTACTTC.

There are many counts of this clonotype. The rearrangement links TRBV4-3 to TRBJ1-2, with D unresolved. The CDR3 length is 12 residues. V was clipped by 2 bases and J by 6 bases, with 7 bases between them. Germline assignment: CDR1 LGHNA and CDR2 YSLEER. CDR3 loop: CASSQFGHGYTF. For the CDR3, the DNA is TGCGCCAGCAGCCAATTCGGACATGGCTACACCTTC.

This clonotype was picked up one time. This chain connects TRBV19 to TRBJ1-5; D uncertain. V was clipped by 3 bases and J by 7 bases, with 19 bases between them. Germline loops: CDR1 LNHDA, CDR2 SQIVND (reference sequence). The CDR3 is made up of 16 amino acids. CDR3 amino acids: CASSMATRGAYQPQHF. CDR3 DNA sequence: TGTGCCAGTAGTATGGCGACTCGGGGTGCCTACCAGCCCCAGCATTTT.

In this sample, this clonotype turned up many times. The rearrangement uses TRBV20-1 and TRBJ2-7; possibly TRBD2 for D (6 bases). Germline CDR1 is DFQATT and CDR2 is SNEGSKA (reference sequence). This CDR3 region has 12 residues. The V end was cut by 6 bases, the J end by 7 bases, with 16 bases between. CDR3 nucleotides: TGCAGTGCCGGGGCGGGGCTCCGTGAGCAGTACTTC. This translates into CSAGAGLREQYF.

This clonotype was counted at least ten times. CDR3 protein: CASSLGSLEAFF. CDR3 in DNA: TGTGCCAGCAGCTTAGGGAGTTTAGAAGCTTTCTTT. The rearrangement joins TRBV11-2 to TRBJ1-1, with D uncertain. V was pared by 1 base and J by 8 bases, with 8 bases between. Germline V CDR1 and CDR2: SGHAT, FQNNGV. This CDR3 contains 12 residues.

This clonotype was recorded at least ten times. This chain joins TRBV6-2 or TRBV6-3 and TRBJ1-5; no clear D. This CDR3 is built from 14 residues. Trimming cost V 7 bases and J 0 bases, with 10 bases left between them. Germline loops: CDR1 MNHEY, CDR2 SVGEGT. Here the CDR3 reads CASNEINSNQPQHF. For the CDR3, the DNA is TGTGCCAGCAACGAGATCAATAGCAATCAGCCCCAGCATTTT.

This CDR3 reads CAWKDRGAYEQYF. CDR3 DNA: TGTGCCTGGAAGGACAGGGGAGCCTACGAGCAGTACTTC. The chain combines TRBV30 with TRBJ2-7, with TRBD1 matching 9 bases. In germline, CDR1 is GTSNPN, CDR2 SVGIG (reference sequence). CDR3 length equals 13 residues. The V and J ends lost 4 bases and 2 bases, in that order; junction bases with no gene match: 3.

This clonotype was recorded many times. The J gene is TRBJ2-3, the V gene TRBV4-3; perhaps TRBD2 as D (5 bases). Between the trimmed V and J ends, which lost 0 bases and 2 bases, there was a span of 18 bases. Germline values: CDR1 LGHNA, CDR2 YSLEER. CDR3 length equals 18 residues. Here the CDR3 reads CASSQEINIEGITDTQYF. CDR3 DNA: TGCGCCAGCAGCCAAGAAATTAATATCGAGGGAATCACAGATACGCAGTATTTT.

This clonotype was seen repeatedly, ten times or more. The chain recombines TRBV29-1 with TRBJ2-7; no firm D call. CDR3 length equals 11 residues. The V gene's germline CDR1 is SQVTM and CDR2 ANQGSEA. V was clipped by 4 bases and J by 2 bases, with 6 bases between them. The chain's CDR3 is CSVGQTYEQYF. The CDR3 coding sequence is TGCAGCGTTGGTCAGACCTACGAGCAGTACTTC.

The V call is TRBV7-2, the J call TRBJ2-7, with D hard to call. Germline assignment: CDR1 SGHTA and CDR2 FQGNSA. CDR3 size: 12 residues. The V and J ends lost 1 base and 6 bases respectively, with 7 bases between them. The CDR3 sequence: CASSLVQSEQYF. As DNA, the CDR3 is TGTGCCAGCAGCTTAGTCCAGAGCGAGCAGTACTTC.

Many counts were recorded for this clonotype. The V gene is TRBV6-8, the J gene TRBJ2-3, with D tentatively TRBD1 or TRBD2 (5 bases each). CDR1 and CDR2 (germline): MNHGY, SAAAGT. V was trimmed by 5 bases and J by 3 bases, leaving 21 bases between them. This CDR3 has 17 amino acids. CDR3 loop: CASSLLAWERGTDTQYF. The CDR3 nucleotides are TGTGCCAGCAGTCTCCTCGCATGGGAGAGGGGAACAGATACGCAGTATTTT.

CDR3 residues: CASSGGGVGNTIYF. As DNA, the CDR3 is TGTGCCAGCAGCGGGGGGGGGGTAGGAAACACCATATATTTT. This chain connects TRBV7-2 to TRBJ1-3, with a possible D match to TRBD1 (5 bases). Germline V gene lookup returns CDR1 SGHTA and CDR2 FQGNSA. The CDR3 extends over 14 amino acids. Trimming left V 5 bases short and J 4 bases short, with 12 bases between.

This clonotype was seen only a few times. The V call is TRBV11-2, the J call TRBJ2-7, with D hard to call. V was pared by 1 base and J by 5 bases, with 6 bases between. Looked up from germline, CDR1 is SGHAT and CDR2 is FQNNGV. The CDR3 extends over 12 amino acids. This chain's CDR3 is CASSLASNEQYF. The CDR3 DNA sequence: TGTGCCAGCAGCTTAGCTAGTAACGAGCAGTACTTC.

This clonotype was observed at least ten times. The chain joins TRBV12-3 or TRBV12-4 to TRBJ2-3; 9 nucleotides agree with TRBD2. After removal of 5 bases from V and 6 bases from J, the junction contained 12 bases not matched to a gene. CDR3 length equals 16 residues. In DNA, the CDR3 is TGTGCCAGCAGTCATAGCGGGAGTCCCGCTATCGATACGCAGTATTTT. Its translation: CASSHSGSPAIDTQYF.

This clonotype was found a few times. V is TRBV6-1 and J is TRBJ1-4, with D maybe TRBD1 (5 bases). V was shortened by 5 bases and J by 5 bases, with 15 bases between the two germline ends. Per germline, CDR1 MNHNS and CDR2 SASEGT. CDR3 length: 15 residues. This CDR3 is CASSRTGTENEKLFF. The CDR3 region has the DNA TGTGCCAGCAGTAGAACCGGGACCGAGAATGAAAAACTGTTTTTT.

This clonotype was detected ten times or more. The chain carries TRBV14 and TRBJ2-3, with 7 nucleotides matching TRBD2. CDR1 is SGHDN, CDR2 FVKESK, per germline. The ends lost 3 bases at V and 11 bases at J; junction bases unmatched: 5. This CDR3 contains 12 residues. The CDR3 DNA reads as TGTGCCAGCAGCCAGATACGCGGGAGGCAGTATTTT. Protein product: CASSQIRGRQYF.

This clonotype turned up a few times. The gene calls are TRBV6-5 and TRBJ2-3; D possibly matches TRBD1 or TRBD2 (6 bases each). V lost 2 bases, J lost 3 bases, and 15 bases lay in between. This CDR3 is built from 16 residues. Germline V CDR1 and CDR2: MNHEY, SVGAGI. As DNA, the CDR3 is TGTGCCAGCAGTTACGGGGTCGGGGGCCAGACAGATACGCAGTATTTT. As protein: CASSYGVGGQTDTQYF.